This TCR beta chain was sequenced during a study of STAT3 mutations in large granular lymphocyte leukemia. Study observations and caveats: Every T-LGLL patient had at least one immunodominant TCRbeta clonotype.

About this clone: Its antigen is as yet unknown.

Using immunoSEQ multiplex PCR, the repertoire was profiled, and TCRdb retains in-frame clones only, with some absent. The profile shows around 5,400 clones, more than 45% of them singletons. CDR1 is SGHRS, CDR2 YFSETQ, per germline. The CDR3 is 13 amino acids. The V end lost 5 bases, the J end lost 5 bases, and 11 bases lay between the germline ends. The chain recombines TRBV5-1 with TRBJ1-5, with D possibly matching TRBD1 (6 bases). The sample consisted of peripheral blood mononuclear cells. The TCR sequence derives from a woman in her 70s with T-cell large granular lymphocyte leukemia. Some clones in this sample may be carry-over from other donors' samples. The CDR3 region is CASRGAEDQPQHF. The CDR3 region has the DNA TGCGCCAGCAGGGGGGCAGAGGATCAGCCCCAGCATTTT.